A single TCR beta chain is shown here with its context. What it recognizes is unknown. The data were obtained in a study of T cell responses to AZD1222 COVID-19 vaccine. Study summary: Samples with a second dose at about 4 or about 12 weeks were pooled together. Notes on the study in general: Repertoire sampling occurred only after the peak T cell response. Unmutated variant regions are reportedly targeted by nearly half of spike-specific TCRs.

Here immunoSEQ multiplex PCR was the method, and the copy in TCRdb shows in-frame clones only, minus some. The sample lists 130,000 to 150,000 clones, about 93% occurring once. The CDR3 consists of 14 residues. Trimming removed 3 bases from V and 0 bases from J, with 7 bases in between. Germline V gene sequence: CDR1 KGHSH, CDR2 LQKENI. The source was peripheral blood, collected on day 0 of AZD1222 vaccination. This clonotype originated in an adult in good health. This sequence joins TRBV18 and TRBJ2-3; D may be TRBD1 (5 bases). The CDR3 reads CASSPTASTDTQYF. The CDR3 nucleotides are TGTGCCAGCTCACCGACAGCTAGCACAGATACGCAGTATTTT.